This is a list of T cell receptor beta chains from one sample in a study of blood T cells in healthy people across ages. TCRdb reprocessed the 5' RACE reads with MiXCR, giving one entry per CDR3 protein. Of roughly 800,000 distinct CDR3 sequences in the sample, roughly 60% were seen once. The sequenced material came from blood. The receptors stem from a man aged 25-45 years in good health. Both conserved end residues are part of each CDR3. D genes are given only for firm matches. Rows give clone size only sometimes, using once, few, many, or a class for an expanded clone.

J | D | size | V | CDR3 | DNA
TRBJ2-6 | TRBD1 | - | TRBV9 | CASSVATVTGGTGANVLTF | TGTGCCAGCAGCGTAGCTACCGTGACAGGGGGCACTGGGGCCAACGTCCTGACTTTC
TRBJ2-3 | - | - | TRBV29-1 | CSVEDGGARDTQYF | TGCAGCGTTGAAGATGGGGGGGCTCGGGATACGCAGTATTTT
TRBJ2-5 | - | - | TRBV10-3 | CAGGQGETQYF | TGTGCCGGAGGACAAGGGGAGACCCAGTACTTC
TRBJ1-6 | - | many | TRBV30 | CAWSEDPSNNSPLHF | TGTGCCTGGAGTGAGGACCCGAGCAATAATTCACCCCTCCACTTT
TRBJ1-2 | - | - | TRBV6-5 | CASSYSVSGGYGYTF | TGTGCCAGCAGTTACTCGGTTTCGGGGGGCTATGGCTACACCTTC
TRBJ2-1 | TRBD2 | - | TRBV4-1 | CASSLQAGLAGGLPLNEQFF | TGCGCCAGCAGCCTCCAAGCGGGACTAGCGGGAGGACTCCCACTCAATGAGCAGTTCTTC
TRBJ2-7 | - | - | TRBV11-1 | CASSRAGGLRYEQYF | TGTGCCAGCAGCCGGGCAGGGGGGCTAAGGTACGAGCAGTACTTC
TRBJ1-2 | - | - | TRBV6-2/TRBV6-3 | CASRQAGVNGYTF | TGTGCCAGCAGACAGGCCGGGGTGAATGGCTACACCTTC
TRBJ2-3 | - | - | TRBV7-2 | CASSLVSFDKAARTDTQYF | TGTGCCAGCAGCTTAGTCTCGTTTGATAAGGCAGCCCGCACAGATACGCAGTATTTT
TRBJ2-1 | TRBD2 | - | TRBV7-2 | CASSRTAGGFNEQFF | TGTGCCAGCAGCCGAACGGCGGGAGGTTTCAATGAGCAGTTCTTC
TRBJ2-5 | TRBD1 | - | TRBV20-1 | CSAFAGQGAGEQYF | TGCAGTGCTTTTGCGGGACAGGGGGCCGGTGAGCAGTACTTC
TRBJ2-5 | - | few | TRBV29-1 | CSVDWGETQYF | TGCAGCGTTGATTGGGGGGAGACCCAGTACTTC
TRBJ2-1 | TRBD1 | few | TRBV11-2 | CAGSRDRGWGEQFF | TGTGCCGGTTCCCGGGACAGGGGATGGGGTGAGCAGTTCTTC
TRBJ2-7 | - | few | TRBV7-9 | CASSNGPSYEQYF | TGTGCCAGCAGCAACGGGCCTTCCTACGAGCAGTACTTC
TRBJ2-1 | TRBD2 | few | TRBV11-3 | CASSGGTNNEQFF | TGTGCCAGCAGCGGCGGGACTAACAATGAGCAGTTCTTC
TRBJ2-7 | TRBD1 | - | TRBV20-1 | CSARDPGQGLWNEQYF | TGCAGTGCTAGAGATCCCGGACAGGGGCTCTGGAATGAGCAGTACTTC
TRBJ1-6 | TRBD1 | - | TRBV5-1 | CASSYPDRENSPLHF | TGCGCCAGCAGCTACCCGGACAGGGAGAATTCACCCCTCCACTTT
TRBJ1-2 | - | once | TRBV28 | CASSISALSGYTF | TGTGCCAGCAGTATTTCCGCCCTGTCGGGCTACACCTTC
TRBJ2-1 | TRBD2 | - | TRBV9 | CASSVTGLPYNEQFF | TGTGCCAGCAGCGTGACGGGACTACCCTACAATGAGCAGTTCTTC
TRBJ2-3 | TRBD2 | - | TRBV4-3 | CASRQLATGTDTQYF | TGCGCCAGCAGACAACTAGCGACGGGCACGGATACGCAGTATTTT
TRBJ2-3 | - | once | TRBV4-1 | CASSQVRSGTDTQYF | TGCGCCAGCAGCCAAGTCCGTAGCGGTACAGATACGCAGTATTTT
TRBJ1-2 | - | - | TRBV20-1 | CSARVGSVYGYTF | TGCAGTGCTAGAGTCGGGTCAGTCTATGGCTACACCTTC
TRBJ1-2 | - | few | TRBV20-1 | CSAPHHGSYGYTF | TGCAGTGCTCCTCACCACGGGTCCTATGGCTACACCTTC